The sequence of this T cell receptor beta chain was determined in a study of shared clonotypes between healthy human individuals. Study summary: Donors consisted of two women and three men between 18 and 49.

Partitioning of CD4+ cells yielded a CD45RA+ naive subset and a CD45RA-negative memory subset. Sorted-subset replicate PCRs used about 200 ng DNA, some 31,000 T cell genomes. Repertoires were generated with immunoSEQ multiplex PCR, while TCRdb's copy carries only in-frame clones and drops some. The sample holds just over 2,000,000 clones; roughly 94% are singletons and the top ten take 0.13%. Turning to this clone: The antigen is not known.

Germline V lookup: CDR1 SGHVS, CDR2 FQNEAQ. The CDR3 runs 16 residues. V was cut by 5 bases and J by 3 bases, with 20 bases left in between. Whole-study findings and limits: Sampling included only blood; tissue repertoires likely differ.

Sequencing was performed on naive CD4+ T cells sorted from blood. The subset here: CD45RA+ positively selected. The TCR sequence derives from a man aged 18 to 29 in good health. V and J are TRBV7-8 and TRBJ2-7; tentatively, D is TRBD1 (6 bases). CDR3 in amino acids: CASSAKSQGTGYEQYF. The CDR3, as DNA: TGTGCCAGCAGCGCAAAATCACAGGGTACGGGCTACGAGCAGTACTTC. The full variable domain, its missing parts supplied by reference TRBV7-8 and TRBJ2-7, is GAGVSQSPRYKVAKRGQDVALRCDPISGHVSLFWYQQALGQGPEFLTYFQNEAQLDKSGLPSDRFFAERPEGSVSTLKIQRTQQEDSAVYLCASSAKSQGTGYEQYFGPGTRLTVT.